This T cell receptor (beta chain) was documented in a study of control samples from healthy donors and cancer patients. The CDR3 has 16 amino acids. V shed 0 bases and J shed 4 bases, with 13 bases lying between them. Libraries were prepared by immunoSEQ multiplex PCR; TCRdb keeps only in-frame clonotypes and omits some of them. The sample has around 50,000 clones; around 95% are singletons. Sequenced material: blood. The clonotype comes from a woman aged 25 to 39 in good health. This chain uses TRBV23-1 with TRBJ1-5; the D is unclear. TRBV23-1 is annotated as an ORF whose role is uncertain. The CDR3: CASSQSLRRGNQPQHF. As DNA, the CDR3 is TGCGCCAGCAGTCAATCCCTTCGGCGGGGAAATCAGCCCCAGCATTTT.